These 26 T cell receptor beta chains were all obtained from the same sample, sequenced in a study of T cells in Graves' hyperthyroidism and ophthalmopathy. Regions amplified from RNA transcripts were the TCR beta CDR3 regions. HTBI primers were used for first-round RT-PCR of the TCR CDR3. From the multiplex PCR reads, TCRdb called clonotypes with MiXCR, one entry per CDR3 protein. The sample lists approximately 600,000 distinct CDR3 sequences, more than 13% occurring once. Sequencing was carried out using blood. All receptors derive from a woman between 18 and 29 years old with Graves' ophthalmopathy.

The rearrangement links TRBV29-1 to TRBJ1-3; D is unresolved. CDR1 and CDR2 from the germline V gene are SQVTM and ANQGSEA. V dropped 5 bases and J dropped 1 base, with 9 bases sitting between them. This CDR3 spans 13 amino acids. CDR3 coding DNA: TGCAGCGTTCGGGGAAGGTCTGGAAACACCATATATTTT. Protein product: CSVRGRSGNTIYF.

The gene calls are TRBV11-1 and TRBJ2-5, with D perhaps given as TRBD1 or TRBD2 (6 bases each). This CDR3 has 14 amino acids. Germline V lookup: CDR1 SGHAT, CDR2 FQDESV (reference sequence). Trimming took 3 bases from V and 5 from J, leaving 13 bases between them. This chain's CDR3 is CASSFGGFAETQYF. CDR3 in DNA: TGTGCCAGCAGCTTCGGGGGCTTCGCGGAGACCCAGTACTTC. Supplemented by reference TRBV11-1 and TRBJ2-5, the full variable domain reads EAEVAQSPRYKITEKSQAVAFWCDPISGHATLYWYRQILGQGPELLVQFQDESVVDDSQLPKDRFSAERLKGVDSTLKIQPAELGDSAMYLCASSFGGFAETQYFGPGTRLLVL.

This clonotype was picked up many times. The genes are TRBV11-3 and TRBJ1-2; a weak D match, TRBD1 (5 bases). The CDR3 contains 15 residues. The germline CDR1 and CDR2 sequences are SGHNT and YENEEA. V dropped 1 base and J dropped 4 bases, with 13 bases sitting between them. The DNA of the CDR3 is TGTGCCAGCAGCTTAGGAGGGGAAAGGACCTATGGCTACACCTTC. Amino acid sequence: CASSLGGERTYGYTF.

V is TRBV7-6 and J is TRBJ2-5; D is possibly TRBD1 (5 bases). There are 17 residues in the CDR3. Trimming pared 2 bases from V and 2 bases from J, leaving 18 bases between. Germline assignment: CDR1 SGHVS and CDR2 FNYEAQ. CDR3 sequence: CASSLFGKGVEQETQYF. CDR3 DNA: TGTGCCAGCAGCTTATTCGGAAAAGGGGTAGAGCAAGAGACCCAGTACTTC. Full variable domain (remainder filled in from reference TRBV7-6 and TRBJ2-5): GAGVSQSPRYKVTKRGQDVALRCDPISGHVSLYWYRQALGQGPEFLTYFNYEAQQDKSGLPNDRFSAERPEGSISTLTIQRTEQRDSAMYRCASSLFGKGVEQETQYFGPGTRLLVL.

This clonotype was counted ten times or more. The rearrangement joins TRBV20-1 to TRBJ2-7, with 7 bases aligning to TRBD2. Trimming at V came to 0 bases and at J to 6 bases, leaving 11 bases not matched to a gene. The CDR3 is 15 amino acids. Germline CDR1 and CDR2: DFQATT and SNEGSKA (reference sequence). The CDR3 region has the DNA TGCAGTGCTAGAGAGGCTGGAGCGGGAAGGGGCGAGCAGTACTTC. As protein: CSAREAGAGRGEQYF.

The gene calls are TRBV28 and TRBJ1-3; D call uncertain. The germline CDR1 and CDR2 sequences are MDHEN and SYDVKM. The V gene lost 6 bases and the J gene lost 1 base, with 25 bases spanning the gap. The length of the CDR3 is 19 residues. CDR3 in amino acids: CASSQLSGSLERSGNTIYF. The CDR3 region has the DNA TGTGCCAGCAGCCAACTCTCGGGCAGCCTAGAACGGTCTGGAAACACCATATATTTT.

Many counts were recorded for this clonotype. This sequence joins TRBV11-3 and TRBJ2-1; no clear D gene. V was cut by 0 bases and J by 7 bases, with 13 bases left in between. This CDR3 contains 15 residues. Germline-derived CDR1 and CDR2 are SGHNT and YENEEA. CDR3 in DNA: TGTGCCAGCAGCTTAGACTCCCAGCAGTGGAATGAGCAGTTCTTC. Translating gives CASSLDSQQWNEQFF.

This clonotype was observed at least ten times. This chain uses TRBV6-1 with TRBJ2-7, with 16 bases that match TRBD2. Germline V gene data show CDR1 as MNHNS and CDR2 as SASEGT. The CDR3 consists of 16 residues. J lost 4 bases, V lost 5 bases, and 5 bases had no gene match. CDR3 coding DNA: TGTGCCAGCAGTACGGGACTAGCGGGAGGGTTTTACGAGCAGTACTTC. Its translation: CASSTGLAGGFYEQYF.

This clonotype was seen ten or more times. The rearrangement links TRBV28 to TRBJ2-1, with D maybe TRBD2 (5 bases). Trimming left V 6 bases short and J 6 bases short, with 18 bases between. This CDR3 has 15 amino acids. Germline CDR1 MDHEN, CDR2 SYDVKM. CDR3 residues: CASSGQVAGGNEQFF. Written as DNA, the CDR3 is TGTGCCAGCAGCGGGCAAGTGGCGGGCGGCAATGAGCAGTTCTTC.

The rearrangement links TRBV28 to TRBJ1-3; D unclear. The germline CDR1 and CDR2 sequences are MDHEN and SYDVKM. Trimming removed 2 bases from V and 3 bases from J, with 8 bases in between. CDR3 size: 14 residues. DNA for the CDR3: TGTGCCAGCAGTTTACGGTCGCTTGGAAACACCATATATTTT. Translated: CASSLRSLGNTIYF.

This clonotype was seen ten or more times. V and J are TRBV7-8 and TRBJ2-1, with 7 bases aligning to TRBD2. Losses at the gene ends were 4 bases for V and 6 bases for J; bases not matched to a gene: 12. The length of the CDR3 is 16 residues. Germline CDR1 and CDR2: SGHVS and FQNEAQ. The CDR3 region is CASSWGYAGEVNEQFF. The CDR3 nucleotides read TGTGCCAGCAGCTGGGGCTATGCGGGAGAAGTCAATGAGCAGTTCTTC. The full variable domain, its missing parts supplied by reference TRBV7-8 and TRBJ2-1, is GAGVSQSPRYKVAKRGQDVALRCDPISGHVSLFWYQQALGQGPEFLTYFQNEAQLDKSGLPSDRFFAERPEGSVSTLKIQRTQQEDSAVYLCASSWGYAGEVNEQFFGPGTRLTVL.

In this sample, this clonotype turned up a few times. The chain links TRBV19 to TRBJ2-1, with a tentative D call TRBD1 (7 bases). This CDR3 has 15 amino acids. Trimming took 7 bases from V and 7 from J, leaving 20 bases between them. Germline-derived CDR1 and CDR2 are LNHDA and SQIVND (reference sequence). The CDR3 DNA reads as TGTGCCAGTACTACACCGGGACAGCGGGCGAATGAGCAGTTCTTC. It encodes CASTTPGQRANEQFF. The full variable domain, in which reference TRBV19 and TRBJ2-1 provide the parts outside the CDR3, is DGGITQSPKYLFRKEGQNVTLSCEQNLNHDAMYWYRQDPGQGLRLIYYSQIVNDFQKGDIAEGYSVSREKKESFPLTVTSAQKNPTAFYLCASTTPGQRANEQFFGPGTRLTVL.

Only a few counts were recorded for this clonotype. CDR3: CASSQTSGREYEQYF. Written as DNA, the CDR3 is TGTGCCAGCAGCCAGACTAGCGGGAGAGAGTACGAGCAGTACTTC. This chain uses TRBV6-1 with TRBJ2-7; TRBD2 agrees at 12 bases. J gave up 4 bases and V 6 bases, and 7 bases lay outside the gene matches. The germline CDR1 and CDR2 sequences are MNHNS and SASEGT. The CDR3 runs 15 residues.

This clonotype was picked up many times. The chain combines TRBV7-9 with TRBJ2-1; 8 nucleotides match TRBD2. V was clipped by 6 bases and J by 2 bases; unmatched bases: 18. Germline loops: CDR1 SEHNR, CDR2 FQNEAQ (reference sequence). This CDR3 comprises 19 residues. CDR3 coding DNA: TGTGCCAGCAGGTCCCATTGGACTAGCCCCCAGGGGACCTACAATGAGCAGTTCTTC. Translation: CASRSHWTSPQGTYNEQFF. The entire variable domain, with the rest obtained from reference TRBV7-9 and TRBJ2-1, is as follows: DTGVSQNPRHKITKRGQNVTFRCDPISEHNRLYWYRQTLGQGPEFLTYFQNEAQLEKSRLLSDRFSAERPKGSFSTLEIQRTEQGDSAMYLCASRSHWTSPQGTYNEQFFGPGTRLTVL.

This clonotype was recorded many times. The CDR3 region is CASSSRTGPAYNEQFF. As DNA, the CDR3 is TGTGCCAGCAGCTCCCGGACAGGGCCGGCCTACAATGAGCAGTTCTTC. The gene calls are TRBV9 and TRBJ2-1; TRBD1 aligns across 8 bases. J gave up 2 bases and V 4 bases, and 8 bases lay outside the gene matches. Germline assignment: CDR1 SGDLS and CDR2 YYNGEE. The CDR3 consists of 16 residues.

The DNA for the CDR3 is TGCAGCGTTAACTATGGGGGCGTGGGAACTGAAGCTTTCTTT. Amino acids: CSVNYGGVGTEAFF. The J gene is TRBJ1-1, the V gene TRBV29-1; TRBD1 is a possible D gene (6 bases). There are 14 residues in the CDR3. The germline V gene has CDR1 SQVTM and CDR2 ANQGSEA. V was trimmed by 5 bases and J by 5 bases, leaving 18 bases between them.

The chain combines TRBV19 with TRBJ1-4, with unresolved D. Deletions cut 6 bases from V and 3 bases from J, with 14 bases between. CDR3 length: 15 residues. The germline V gene encodes CDR1 LNHDA and CDR2 SQIVND (reference sequence). The chain's CDR3 is CASSPTWGANEKLFF. The DNA for the CDR3 is TGTGCCAGTAGCCCAACGTGGGGTGCTAATGAAAAACTGTTTTTT.

In the case of this clonotype: At one end, the junction sequence differs from germline, possibly due to a read error. The chain carries TRBV11-2 and TRBJ2-1; 10 nucleotides align to TRBD2. CDR1 SGHAT and CDR2 FQNNGV come from the germline V gene. This CDR3 spans 15 amino acids. CDR3 nucleotides: TGTGCCAACAGCTTAGGACTAGCGGATTACAATGAGCAGTTCTTC. Translation: CANSLGLADYNEQFF.

This clonotype was seen many times. The V gene is TRBV3-1, the J gene TRBJ2-1; 9 bases align to TRBD2. Germline V gives CDR1 LGHDT, CDR2 YNNKEL (reference sequence). The CDR3 is made up of 16 amino acids. V was pared by 0 bases and J by 7 bases, with 7 bases of the junction left unmatched. The CDR3 sequence is CASSQERGLAVNEQFF. For the CDR3, the DNA is TGTGCCAGCAGCCAAGAGAGGGGACTAGCAGTAAATGAGCAGTTCTTC.

This clonotype was observed a few times. This rearrangement joins TRBV6-1 to TRBJ2-3; TRBD2 matches 10 bases. Trimming removed 5 bases from V and 3 bases from J; junction bases left unmatched: 17. The CDR3 runs 19 residues. Germline V lookup: CDR1 MNHNS, CDR2 SASEGT. CDR3 DNA: TGTGCCAGCAGTCCCACGACTAGCGGGCATTTGACCAGTACAGATACGCAGTATTTT. Translation gives CASSPTTSGHLTSTDTQYF.

At least ten counts were recorded for this clonotype. The rearrangement joins TRBV24-1 to TRBJ1-1; possible D gene TRBD1, 6 bases. This CDR3 region has 13 residues. Trimming took off 7 bases at V and 3 bases at J, with 11 bases between the two ends. The germline CDR1 and CDR2 sequences are KGHDR and SFDVKD. This CDR3 reads CATRVSGDTEAFF. CDR3 sequence (DNA): TGTGCCACCAGGGTTTCAGGGGACACTGAAGCTTTCTTT.

This clonotype was found a few times. The chain has TRBV5-8 and TRBJ1-2; TRBD1 might be the D (5 bases). V shed 2 bases and J shed 8 bases, with 16 bases lying between them. This CDR3 is 14 amino acids long. Per germline, CDR1 SGHTS and CDR2 YDEGEE. The DNA for the CDR3 is TGTGCCAGCAGCTTAAATTGGGCAGGACACGGCTACACCTTC. Translated: CASSLNWAGHGYTF.

The rearrangement links TRBV19 to TRBJ1-2, with a tentative D call TRBD1 (5 bases). V lost 1 base and J lost 6, with 12 bases in between. Germline values: CDR1 LNHDA, CDR2 SQIVND (reference sequence). The CDR3 covers 14 residues. CDR3 in amino acids: CASSIVGRVNGYTF. The CDR3 nucleotides are TGTGCCAGTAGTATAGTGGGCAGGGTCAATGGCTACACCTTC.

J is TRBJ2-7 and V is TRBV29-1, with 7 bases matching TRBD2. CDR3 length: 15 residues. CDR1 SQVTM and CDR2 ANQGSEA come from the germline V gene. Trimming at V came to 4 bases and at J to 3 bases, leaving 12 bases not matched to a gene. CDR3 sequence: CSVALAGLGDYEQYF. CDR3 sequence (DNA): TGCAGCGTTGCCCTAGCCGGACTAGGAGACTACGAGCAGTACTTC.

This clonotype occurred a few times. The J gene is TRBJ2-5, the V gene TRBV6-2 or TRBV6-3, with TRBD1 identical over 8 bases. The CDR3 loop spans 15 amino acids. The trim removed 2 bases at V and 2 bases at J, leaving 4 bases unmatched. The germline gives CDR1 MNHEY, CDR2 SVGEGT. As DNA, the CDR3 is TGTGCCAGCAGTTACGCAGGGGGCCCTCAAGAGACCCAGTACTTC. This sequence encodes CASSYAGGPQETQYF.

The V and J genes are TRBV19 and TRBJ1-2; 8 bases agree with TRBD1. The CDR3 extends over 15 amino acids. Trimming at V came to 3 bases and at J to 4 bases, leaving 7 bases not matched to a gene. The germline V gene encodes CDR1 LNHDA and CDR2 SQIVND (reference sequence). CDR3 sequence: CASSIGGQVIYGYTF. CDR3 nucleotide sequence: TGTGCCAGTAGTATCGGGGGACAGGTGATCTATGGCTACACCTTC.